The next 5 T cell receptor beta chains were all read from a single sample in a study of blood T cell repertoires in COVID-19. TCRdb keeps only in-frame clones here, not all; method: immunoSEQ multiplex PCR. The sample holds approximately 75,000 clones, 80% to 95% seen once. Specimen: peripheral blood. Every receptor here comes from a human donor in a cohort sampled during active COVID-19.

This rearrangement joins TRBV6-1 to TRBJ2-2; 9 nucleotides align to TRBD2. This CDR3 has 16 residues. The junction had 7 bases not matched to a gene; V was cut back by 1 base and J by 7 bases. Germline V gene data show CDR1 as MNHNS and CDR2 as SASEGT. The CDR3 protein is CASSEVGGGGVGELFF. The DNA of the CDR3 is TGTGCCAGCAGTGAAGTTGGCGGGGGGGGCGTCGGGGAGCTGTTTTTT.

The V gene is TRBV6-5, the J gene TRBJ1-5, with D possibly matching TRBD1 (5 bases). CDR3 size: 13 residues. Germline CDR1 is MNHEY and CDR2 is SVGAGI. Trimming took off 10 bases at V and 3 bases at J, with 13 bases between the two ends. The CDR3 loop is CATRQGTNQPQHF. DNA of the CDR3: TGTGCCACCAGGCAGGGCACCAATCAGCCCCAGCATTTT.

The J gene is TRBJ2-7, the V gene TRBV28, with D possibly TRBD1 on 5 matching bases. This CDR3 is 13 amino acids long. From germline, CDR1 is MDHEN and CDR2 SYDVKM. Trimming removed 7 bases from V and 0 bases from J, with 10 bases in between. The CDR3 coding sequence is TGTGCCAGCACCCGACAGAGCTCCTACGAGCAGTACTTC. Amino acids: CASTRQSSYEQYF.

This clone appeared once. The chain has TRBV12-5 and TRBJ1-5; D remains ambiguous. The CDR3 loop spans 11 amino acids. Germline V gives CDR1 LGHNT, CDR2 FRNRAP. With 6 bases removed from V and 4 bases from J, the gap between germline ends came to 4 bases. For the CDR3, the DNA is TGTGCTAGTGGCCCTAATCAGCCCCAGCATTTT. Its translation is CASGPNQPQHF.

V is TRBV7-2 and J is TRBJ1-1, with D possibly matching TRBD1 (5 bases). The germline V gene has CDR1 SGHTA and CDR2 FQGNSA. The CDR3 spans 15 residues. Trimming took 7 bases from V and 2 from J, leaving 17 bases between them. The CDR3, as DNA: TGTGCCAGCACCCACTTCCTGGGGCCAAACACTGAAGCTTTCTTT. Its translation: CASTHFLGPNTEAFF.